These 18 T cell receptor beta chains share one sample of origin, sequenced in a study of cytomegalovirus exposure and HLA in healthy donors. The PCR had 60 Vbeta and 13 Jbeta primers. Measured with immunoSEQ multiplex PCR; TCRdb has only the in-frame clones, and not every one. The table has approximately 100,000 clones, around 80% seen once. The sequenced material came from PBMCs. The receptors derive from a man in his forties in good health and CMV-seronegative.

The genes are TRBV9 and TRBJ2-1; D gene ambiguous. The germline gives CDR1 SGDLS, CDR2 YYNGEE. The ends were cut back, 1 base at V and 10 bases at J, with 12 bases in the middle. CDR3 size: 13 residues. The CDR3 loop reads CASSVYGGTEQFF. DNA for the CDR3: TGTGCCAGCAGCGTATACGGCGGAACCGAGCAGTTCTTC.

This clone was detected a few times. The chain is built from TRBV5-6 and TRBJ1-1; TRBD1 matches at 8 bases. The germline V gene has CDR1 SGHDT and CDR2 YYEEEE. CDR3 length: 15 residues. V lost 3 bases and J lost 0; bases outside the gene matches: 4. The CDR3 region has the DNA TGTGCCAGCAGCTACGGGACAGGCATGAACACTGAAGCTTTCTTT. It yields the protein CASSYGTGMNTEAFF.

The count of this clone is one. The CDR3 spells CASSIPGQGRRNYGYTF. CDR3 DNA sequence: TGTGCCAGCAGTATCCCGGGACAGGGGCGTCGGAACTATGGCTACACCTTC. The chain joins TRBV7-2 to TRBJ1-2, with 10 positions matching TRBD1. J gave up 2 bases and V 6 bases, and 12 bases lay outside the gene matches. Germline V gene data show CDR1 as SGHTA and CDR2 as FQGNSA. This CDR3 is 17 amino acids long.

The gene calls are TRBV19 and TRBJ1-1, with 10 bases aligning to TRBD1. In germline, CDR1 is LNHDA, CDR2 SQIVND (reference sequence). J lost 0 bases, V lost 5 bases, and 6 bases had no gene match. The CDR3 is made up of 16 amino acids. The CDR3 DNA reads TGTGCCAGTAGTCTCCGAGGGACAGGGGTGAACACTGAAGCTTTCTTT. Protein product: CASSLRGTGVNTEAFF.

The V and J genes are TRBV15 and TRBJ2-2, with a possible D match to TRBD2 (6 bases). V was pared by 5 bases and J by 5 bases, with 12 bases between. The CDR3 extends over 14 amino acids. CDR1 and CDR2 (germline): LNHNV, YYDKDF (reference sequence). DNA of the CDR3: TGTGCCACCAGCGGCGCAGCGGGTACCGGGGAGCTGTTTTTT. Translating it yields CATSGAAGTGELFF.

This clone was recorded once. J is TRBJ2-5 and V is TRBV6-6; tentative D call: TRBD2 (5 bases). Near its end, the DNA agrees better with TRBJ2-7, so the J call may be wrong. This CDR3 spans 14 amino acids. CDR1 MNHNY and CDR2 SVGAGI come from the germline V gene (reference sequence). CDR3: CAQARGPSSYEQYF. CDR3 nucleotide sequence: TGTGCCCAAGCCCGAGGGCCGAGCTCCTACGAGCAGTACTTC.

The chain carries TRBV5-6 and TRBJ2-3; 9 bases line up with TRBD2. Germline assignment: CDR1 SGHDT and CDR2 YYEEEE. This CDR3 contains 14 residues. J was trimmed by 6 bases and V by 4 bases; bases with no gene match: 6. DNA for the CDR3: TGTGCCAGCAGCCGGCAGCGGGGGGATGATACGCAGTATTTT. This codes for CASSRQRGDDTQYF. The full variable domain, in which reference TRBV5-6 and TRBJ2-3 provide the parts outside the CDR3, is DAGVTQSPTHLIKTRGQQVTLRCSPKSGHDTVSWYQQALGQGPQFIFQYYEEEERQRGNFPDRFSGHQFPNYSSELNVNALLLGDSALYLCASSRQRGDDTQYFGPGTRLTVL.

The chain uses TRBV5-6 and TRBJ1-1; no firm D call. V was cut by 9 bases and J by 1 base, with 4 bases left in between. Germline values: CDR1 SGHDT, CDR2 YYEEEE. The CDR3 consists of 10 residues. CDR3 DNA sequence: TGTGCCACCCAGAACACTGAAGCTTTCTTT. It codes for CATQNTEAFF. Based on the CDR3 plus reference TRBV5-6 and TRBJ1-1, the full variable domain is DAGVTQSPTHLIKTRGQQVTLRCSPKSGHDTVSWYQQALGQGPQFIFQYYEEEERQRGNFPDRFSGHQFPNYSSELNVNALLLGDSALYLCATQNTEAFFGQGTRLTVV.

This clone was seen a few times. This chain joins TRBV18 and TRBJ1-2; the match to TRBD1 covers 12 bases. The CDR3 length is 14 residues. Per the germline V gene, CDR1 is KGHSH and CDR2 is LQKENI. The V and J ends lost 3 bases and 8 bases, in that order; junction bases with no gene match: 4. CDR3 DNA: TGTGCCAGCTCACCCGGTGGGACAGGGGGCGGCTACACCTTC. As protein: CASSPGGTGGGYTF.

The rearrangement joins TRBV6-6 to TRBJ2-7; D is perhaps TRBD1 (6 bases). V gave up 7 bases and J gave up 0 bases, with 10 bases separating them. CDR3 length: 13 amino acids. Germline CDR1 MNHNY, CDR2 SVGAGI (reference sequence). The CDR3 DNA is TGTGCCAGCACCGACAGGCTCTCCTACGAGCAGTACTTC. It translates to CASTDRLSYEQYF.

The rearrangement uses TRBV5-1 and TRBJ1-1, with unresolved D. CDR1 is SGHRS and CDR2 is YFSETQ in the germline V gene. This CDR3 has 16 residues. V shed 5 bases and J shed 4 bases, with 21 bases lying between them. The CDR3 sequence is CASSPVNGVRATEAFF. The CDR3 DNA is TGCGCCAGCAGTCCTGTCAACGGGGTTCGGGCCACTGAAGCTTTCTTT. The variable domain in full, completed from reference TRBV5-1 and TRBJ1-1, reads KAGVTQTPRYLIKTRGQQVTLSCSPISGHRSVSWYQQTPGQGLQFLFEYFSETQRNKGNFPGRFSGRQFSNSRSEMNVSTLELGDSALYLCASSPVNGVRATEAFFGQGTRLTVV.

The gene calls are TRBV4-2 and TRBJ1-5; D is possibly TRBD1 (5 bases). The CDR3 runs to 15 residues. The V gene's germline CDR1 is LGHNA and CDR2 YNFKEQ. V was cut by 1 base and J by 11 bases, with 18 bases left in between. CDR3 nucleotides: TGTGCCAGCAGCCAAGGGGACGGTGCTCGGGGGGCCCAGCATTTT. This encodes CASSQGDGARGAQHF.

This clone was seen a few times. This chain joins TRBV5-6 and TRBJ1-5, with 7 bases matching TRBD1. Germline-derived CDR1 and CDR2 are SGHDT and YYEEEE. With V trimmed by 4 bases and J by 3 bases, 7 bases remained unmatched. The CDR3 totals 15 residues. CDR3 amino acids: CASSLTGDVNQPQHF. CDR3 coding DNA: TGTGCCAGCAGCCTAACAGGGGACGTCAATCAGCCCCAGCATTTT.

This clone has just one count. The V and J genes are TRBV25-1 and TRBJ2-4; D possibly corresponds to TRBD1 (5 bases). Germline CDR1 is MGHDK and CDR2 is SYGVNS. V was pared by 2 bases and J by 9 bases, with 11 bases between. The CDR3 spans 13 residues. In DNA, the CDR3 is TGTGCCAGCAGTGAAGGGGCATTAGGCATTCAGTACTTC. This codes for CASSEGALGIQYF.

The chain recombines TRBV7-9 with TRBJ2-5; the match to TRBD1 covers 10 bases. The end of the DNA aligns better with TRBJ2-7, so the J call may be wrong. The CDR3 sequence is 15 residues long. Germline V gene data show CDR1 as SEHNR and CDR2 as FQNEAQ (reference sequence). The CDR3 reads CASSRQGALIHEQYF. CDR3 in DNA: TGTGCCAGCAGCCGACAGGGGGCGCTTATCCACGAGCAGTACTTC.

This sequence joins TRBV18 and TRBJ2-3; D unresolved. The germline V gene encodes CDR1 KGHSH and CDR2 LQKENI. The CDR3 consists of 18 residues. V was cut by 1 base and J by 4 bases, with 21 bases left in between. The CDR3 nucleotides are TGTGCCAGCTCACCACTTTCAGGCAGCACGATGGTTGCAGATACGCAGTATTTT. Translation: CASSPLSGSTMVADTQYF.

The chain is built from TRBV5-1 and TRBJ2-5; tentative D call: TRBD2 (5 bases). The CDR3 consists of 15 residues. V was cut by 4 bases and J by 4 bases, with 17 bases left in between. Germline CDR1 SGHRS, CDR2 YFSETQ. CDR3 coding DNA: TGCGCCAGCAGCAGCCTTTCCGGGGTAAGAGAGACCCAGTACTTC. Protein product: CASSSLSGVRETQYF.

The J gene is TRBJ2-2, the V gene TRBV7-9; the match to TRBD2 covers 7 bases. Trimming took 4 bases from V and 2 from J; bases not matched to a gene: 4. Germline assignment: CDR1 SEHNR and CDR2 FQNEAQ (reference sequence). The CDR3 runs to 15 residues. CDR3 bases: TGTGCCAGCAGCTCGGGGGGACTCAACACCGGGGAGCTGTTTTTT. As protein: CASSSGGLNTGELFF.